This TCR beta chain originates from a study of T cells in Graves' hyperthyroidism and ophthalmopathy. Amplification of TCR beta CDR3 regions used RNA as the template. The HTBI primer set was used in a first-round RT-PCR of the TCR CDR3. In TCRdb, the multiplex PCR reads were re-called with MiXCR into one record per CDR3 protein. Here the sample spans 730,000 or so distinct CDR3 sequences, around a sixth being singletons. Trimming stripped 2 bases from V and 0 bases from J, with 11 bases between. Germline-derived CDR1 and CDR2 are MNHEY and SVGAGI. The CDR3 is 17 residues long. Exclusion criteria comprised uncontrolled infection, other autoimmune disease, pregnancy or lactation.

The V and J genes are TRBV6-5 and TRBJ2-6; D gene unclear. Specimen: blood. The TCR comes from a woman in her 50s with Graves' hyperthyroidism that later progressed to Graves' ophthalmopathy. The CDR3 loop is CASSYNQVSSGANVLTF. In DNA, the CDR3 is TGTGCCAGCAGTTACAATCAGGTGTCCTCTGGGGCCAACGTCCTGACTTTC.